Listed below are T cell receptor beta chains from one sample, sequenced in a study of regulatory T cells in long-lasting Graves disease. TCRdb called the multiplex PCR reads again in MiXCR, with one record for every CDR3 protein. This sample has hundreds of thousands of distinct CDR3 sequences, with about a fifth found just once. Sequenced material: peripheral blood mononuclear cells (PBMCs), taken when the disease was refractory, from a patient treated with antithyroid drugs. These receptors were collected from a female donor with Graves disease. Each CDR3 is given with its conserved first and last residue. D genes are given only for firm matches. Clone size is given for some rows only: seen once, a few or many times, or a class if the clone is expanded.

clone_size: few
j_call: TRBJ1-3
d_call: NA
v_call: TRBV19
cdr3_aa: CASSPAGSSGNTIYF
cdr3_nt: TGTGCCAGTAGTCCGGCGGGGTCCTCTGGAAACACCATATATTTT

clone_size: many
j_call: TRBJ2-7
d_call: NA
v_call: TRBV6-1
cdr3_aa: CASRAPGINYEQYF
cdr3_nt: TGTGCCAGCCGGGCCCCAGGGATCAACTACGAGCAGTACTTC

clone_size: few
j_call: TRBJ1-2
d_call: NA
v_call: TRBV6-1
cdr3_aa: CASLGHPNYGYTF
cdr3_nt: TGTGCCAGCCTCGGACACCCTAACTATGGCTACACCTTC

clone_size: NA
j_call: TRBJ1-4
d_call: NA
v_call: TRBV6-1
cdr3_aa: CASSTQGSGEKLFF
cdr3_nt: TGTGCCAGCAGTACCCAGGGGTCGGGCGAAAAACTGTTTTTT

clone_size: once
j_call: TRBJ2-3
d_call: NA
v_call: TRBV7-6
cdr3_aa: CASSLEGVPSASTDTQYF
cdr3_nt: TGTGCCAGCAGCTTAGAAGGGGTGCCAAGCGCTAGCACAGATACGCAGTATTTT

clone_size: many
j_call: TRBJ1-4
d_call: NA
v_call: TRBV28
cdr3_aa: CASSLYRSSNEKLFF
cdr3_nt: TGTGCCAGCAGTTTATACAGGTCTTCTAATGAAAAACTGTTTTTT

clone_size: many
j_call: TRBJ1-1
d_call: TRBD1
v_call: TRBV9
cdr3_aa: CASSVGTGTKMNTEAFF
cdr3_nt: TGTGCCAGCAGCGTGGGGACAGGGACCAAAATGAACACTGAAGCTTTCTTT

clone_size: many
j_call: TRBJ2-5
d_call: TRBD1
v_call: TRBV15
cdr3_aa: CATSTPQDRGEETQYF
cdr3_nt: TGTGCCACCAGCACCCCTCAGGACAGGGGCGAGGAGACCCAGTACTTC

clone_size: many
j_call: TRBJ2-5
d_call: NA
v_call: TRBV18
cdr3_aa: CASSSTVMVETQYF
cdr3_nt: TGTGCCAGCTCATCGACTGTGATGGTGGAGACCCAGTACTTC

clone_size: NA
j_call: TRBJ2-7
d_call: NA
v_call: TRBV10-3
cdr3_aa: CAISDISYEQYF
cdr3_nt: TGTGCCATCAGTGATATTAGTTACGAGCAGTACTTC

clone_size: many
j_call: TRBJ1-1
d_call: NA
v_call: TRBV20-1
cdr3_aa: CSARGDTEAFF
cdr3_nt: TGCAGTGCTAGAGGTGACACTGAAGCTTTCTTT

clone_size: few
j_call: TRBJ1-5
d_call: NA
v_call: TRBV19
cdr3_aa: CASSIGGELKAQHF
cdr3_nt: TGTGCCAGTAGTATAGGCGGAGAATTAAAGGCCCAGCATTTT

clone_size: NA
j_call: TRBJ1-3
d_call: NA
v_call: TRBV7-2
cdr3_aa: CASSNYDRSSGNTIYF
cdr3_nt: TGTGCCAGCAGCAACTACGACAGAAGCTCTGGAAACACCATATATTTT

clone_size: NA
j_call: TRBJ2-7
d_call: NA
v_call: TRBV19
cdr3_aa: CASSIASRGAWRDHSYEQYF
cdr3_nt: TGTGCCAGTAGTATAGCCTCTCGGGGGGCCTGGCGGGACCACTCCTACGAGCAGTACTTC